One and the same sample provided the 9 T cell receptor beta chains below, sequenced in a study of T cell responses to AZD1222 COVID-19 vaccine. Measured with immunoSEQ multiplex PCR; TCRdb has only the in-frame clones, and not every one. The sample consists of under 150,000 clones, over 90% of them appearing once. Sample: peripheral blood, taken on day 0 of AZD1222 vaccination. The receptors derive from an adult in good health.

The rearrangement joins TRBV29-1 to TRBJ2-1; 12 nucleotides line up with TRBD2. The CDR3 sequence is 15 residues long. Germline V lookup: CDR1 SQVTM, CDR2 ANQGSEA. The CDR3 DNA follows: TGCACCAACAATGGGGGGGGACTAGCGGGCTCCAAGCAGTTCTTC. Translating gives CTNNGGGLAGSKQFF.

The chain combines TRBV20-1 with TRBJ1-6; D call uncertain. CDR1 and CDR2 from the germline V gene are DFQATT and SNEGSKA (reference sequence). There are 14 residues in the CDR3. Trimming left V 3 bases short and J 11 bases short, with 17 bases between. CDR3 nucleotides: TGCAGTGCTAGTTTAGGCATCCCGGGGACACCCCTCCACTTT. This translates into CSASLGIPGTPLHF.

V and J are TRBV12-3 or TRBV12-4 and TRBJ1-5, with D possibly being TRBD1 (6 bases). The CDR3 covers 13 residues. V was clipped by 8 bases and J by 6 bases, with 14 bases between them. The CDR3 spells CASLGGIGQPQHF. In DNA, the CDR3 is TGTGCCAGCTTAGGGGGTATCGGTCAGCCCCAGCATTTT.

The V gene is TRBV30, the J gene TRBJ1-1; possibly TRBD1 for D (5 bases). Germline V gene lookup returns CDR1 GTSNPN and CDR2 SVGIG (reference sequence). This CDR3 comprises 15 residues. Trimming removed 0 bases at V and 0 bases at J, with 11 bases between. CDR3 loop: CAWSVLEGMNTEAFF. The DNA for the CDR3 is TGTGCCTGGAGTGTACTTGAGGGGATGAACACTGAAGCTTTCTTT.

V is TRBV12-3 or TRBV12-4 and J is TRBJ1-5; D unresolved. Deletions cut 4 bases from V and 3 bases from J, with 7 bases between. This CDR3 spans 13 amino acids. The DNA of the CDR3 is TGTGCCAGCAGTTCAAGGGACAATCAGCCCCAGCATTTT. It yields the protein CASSSRDNQPQHF.

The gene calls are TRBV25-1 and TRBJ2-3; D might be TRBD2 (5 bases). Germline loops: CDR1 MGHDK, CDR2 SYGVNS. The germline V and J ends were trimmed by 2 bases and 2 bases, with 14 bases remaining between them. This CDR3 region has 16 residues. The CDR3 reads CASSETARAATDTQYF. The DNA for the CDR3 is TGTGCCAGCAGTGAAACGGCGCGGGCTGCCACAGATACGCAGTATTTT.

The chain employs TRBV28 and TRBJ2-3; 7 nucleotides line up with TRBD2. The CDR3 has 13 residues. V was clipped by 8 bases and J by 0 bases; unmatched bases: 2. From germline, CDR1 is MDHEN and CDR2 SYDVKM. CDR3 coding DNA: TGTGCCAGCCGACTAGCTAGCACAGATACGCAGTATTTT. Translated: CASRLASTDTQYF.

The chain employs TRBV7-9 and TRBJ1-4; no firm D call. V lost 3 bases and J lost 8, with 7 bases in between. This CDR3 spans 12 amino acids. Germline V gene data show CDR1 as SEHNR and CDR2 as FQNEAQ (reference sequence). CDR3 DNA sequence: TGTGCCAGCAGCTTCGGCGGCGAAAAACTGTTTTTT. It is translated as CASSFGGEKLFF.

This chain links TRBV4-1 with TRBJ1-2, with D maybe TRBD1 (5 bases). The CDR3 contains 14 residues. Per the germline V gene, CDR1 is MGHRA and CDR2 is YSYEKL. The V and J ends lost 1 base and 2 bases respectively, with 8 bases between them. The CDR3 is CASSQGGGNYGYTF. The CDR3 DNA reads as TGCGCCAGCAGCCAAGGGGGCGGCAACTATGGCTACACCTTC.